Below, 12 T cell receptor beta chains from the same sample are listed, as sequenced in a study of OX40 agonist ivuxolimab in advanced cancers. Profiling relied on immunoSEQ multiplex PCR, and the TCRdb table lists in-frame clones only, not all of them. The sample contains about 80,000 clones, 84% of which appear only once. Sequenced here: CD4+ or CD8+ T cells sorted from blood, sampled in a trial of the OX40 agonist ivuxolimab. Receptors were obtained from an adult with an advanced solid tumor such as melanoma, head and neck, liver or kidney cancer.

The chain uses TRBV11-3 and TRBJ1-4, with D unclear. Germline lookup yields CDR1 SGHNT and CDR2 YENEEA. The V end lost 2 bases, the J end lost 6 bases, and 1 base lay between the germline ends. This CDR3 has 11 amino acids. The CDR3 DNA reads TGTGCCAGCAGCTTATATGAAAAACTGTTTTTT. It codes for CASSLYEKLFF.

The sample holds one count of this clone. J is TRBJ1-1 and V is TRBV11-2; 7 bases align to TRBD1. The V segment lost 4 bases and the J segment 0 bases; nucleotides outside the gene matches: 2. The CDR3 is 14 amino acids. The germline gives CDR1 SGHAT, CDR2 FQNNGV. CDR3 protein: CASSSDRVNTEAFF. The DNA of the CDR3 is TGTGCCAGCAGCTCCGACAGGGTGAACACTGAAGCTTTCTTT.

This clone was seen a single time. V gene TRBV6-6 combines with J gene TRBJ1-5; no definite D call. CDR1 is MNHNY, CDR2 SVGAGI, per germline (reference sequence). CDR3 length equals 14 residues. Trimming stripped 5 bases from V and 3 bases from J, with 11 bases between. As DNA, the CDR3 is TGTGCCAGCAGTGGCCGGGCCCCCAATCAGCCCCAGCATTTT. It specifies CASSGRAPNQPQHF.

The table lists this clone with a few counts. J is TRBJ2-7 and V is TRBV7-9, with TRBD2 identical over 8 bases. The CDR3 sequence is 17 residues long. Germline loops: CDR1 SEHNR, CDR2 FQNEAQ (reference sequence). With 8 bases clipped from V and 0 bases from J, the junction kept 15 bases outside the gene matches. CDR3 amino acids: CASAPSGQKRPSYEQYF. CDR3 DNA sequence: TGTGCCAGCGCGCCTAGCGGGCAAAAACGCCCCTCCTACGAGCAGTACTTC.

As concerns this clone: The sample carries other DNA sequences with the same CDR3. The chain couples TRBV2 to TRBJ1-1; possibly TRBD1 for D (6 bases). Looked up from germline, CDR1 is SNHLY and CDR2 is FYNNEI. Trimming pared 2 bases from V and 2 bases from J, leaving 9 bases between. The CDR3 spans 14 residues. CDR3 nucleotides: TGTGCCAGCAGTGAAATTGGGGGCAACACTGAAGCTTTCTTT. It is translated as CASSEIGGNTEAFF.

This clone was seen only a few times. This chain links TRBV5-4 with TRBJ2-3; 11 bases map to TRBD2. The CDR3 has 16 amino acids. V was pared by 4 bases and J by 3 bases, with 7 bases of the junction left unmatched. Germline V gene data show CDR1 as SGHNT and CDR2 as YYREEE (reference sequence). CDR3 in DNA: TGTGCCAGCAGCAGGGGACTAGCGGAGCAGACAGATACGCAGTATTTT. Its translation: CASSRGLAEQTDTQYF.

The genes are TRBV19 and TRBJ2-3; a weak D match, TRBD2 (5 bases). Germline CDR1 reads LNHDA; CDR2 reads SQIVND (reference sequence). V was clipped by 7 bases and J by 0 bases, with 11 bases between them. The CDR3 loop spans 14 amino acids. The CDR3 nucleotides read TGTGCCAGTAAGAGGGCGGTTAGCACAGATACGCAGTATTTT. Translating it yields CASKRAVSTDTQYF. Filled out from reference TRBV19 and TRBJ2-3, the complete variable domain reads DGGITQSPKYLFRKEGQNVTLSCEQNLNHDAMYWYRQDPGQGLRLIYYSQIVNDFQKGDIAEGYSVSREKKESFPLTVTSAQKNPTAFYLCASKRAVSTDTQYFGPGTRLTVL.

The CDR3 reads CASSLTGIDYGYTF. CDR3 sequence (DNA): TGTGCCAGCAGCTTAACAGGGATAGACTATGGCTACACCTTC. The V call is TRBV7-9, the J call TRBJ1-2; TRBD1 is a possible D gene (6 bases). This CDR3 region has 14 residues. V was trimmed by 2 bases and J by 3 bases, leaving 10 bases between them. Per germline, CDR1 SEHNR and CDR2 FQNEAQ (reference sequence).

The J gene is TRBJ1-6, the V gene TRBV4-1; D is possibly TRBD1 (5 bases). CDR3 length equals 13 residues. Trimming shortened V by 1 base and J by 7 bases, and 5 bases separated the two germline ends. CDR1 MGHRA and CDR2 YSYEKL come from the germline V gene. This CDR3 is CASSQGGNSPLHF. The CDR3 coding sequence is TGCGCCAGCAGCCAAGGGGGGAATTCACCCCTCCACTTT.

This chain connects TRBV5-1 to TRBJ2-5, with 8 bases identical to TRBD2. The end of the DNA fits TRBJ2-7 better, so the J call may be wrong. Germline CDR1 is SGHRS and CDR2 is YFSETQ. The CDR3 covers 15 residues. CDR3 region: CASSLTLAGSYEQYF. The CDR3 coding sequence is TGCGCCAGCAGCTTAACGTTAGCGGGGAGCTACGAGCAGTACTTC.

The chain is built from TRBV5-1 and TRBJ2-7, with D possibly being TRBD2 (6 bases). The germline V and J ends were trimmed by 4 bases and 2 bases, with 13 bases remaining between them. Germline V gives CDR1 SGHRS, CDR2 YFSETQ. This CDR3 is built from 14 residues. The CDR3 sequence: CASSLGGFAYEQYF. The CDR3 region has the DNA TGCGCCAGCAGCCTGGGAGGTTTTGCCTACGAGCAGTACTTC.

V usage is TRBV11-2 and J usage is TRBJ1-3; D might be TRBD1 (5 bases). Per germline, CDR1 SGHAT and CDR2 FQNNGV. This CDR3 has 14 residues. The ends were cut back, 6 bases at V and 2 bases at J, with 11 bases in the middle. The CDR3 is CASRLGGAGNTIYF. Here the CDR3 DNA reads TGTGCCAGCAGACTTGGGGGAGCTGGAAACACCATATATTTT.